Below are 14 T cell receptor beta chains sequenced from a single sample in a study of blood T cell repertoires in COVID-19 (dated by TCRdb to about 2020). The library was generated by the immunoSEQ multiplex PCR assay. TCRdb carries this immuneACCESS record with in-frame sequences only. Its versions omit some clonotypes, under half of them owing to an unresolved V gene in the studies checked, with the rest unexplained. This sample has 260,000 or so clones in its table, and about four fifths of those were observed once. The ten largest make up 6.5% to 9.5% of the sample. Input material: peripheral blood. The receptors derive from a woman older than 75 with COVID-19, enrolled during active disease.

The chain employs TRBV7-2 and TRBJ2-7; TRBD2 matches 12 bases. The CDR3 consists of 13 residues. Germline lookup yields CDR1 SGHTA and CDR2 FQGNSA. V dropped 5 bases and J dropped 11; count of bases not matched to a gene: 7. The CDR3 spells CASSRLAGDVKYF. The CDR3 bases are TGTGCCAGCAGCCGACTAGCGGGAGATGTGAAGTACTTC. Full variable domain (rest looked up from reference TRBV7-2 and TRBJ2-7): GAGVSQSPSNKVTEKGKDVELRCDPISGHTALYWYRQSLGQGLEFLIYFQGNSAPDKSGLPSDRFSAERTGGSVSTLTIQRTQQEDSAVYLCASSRLAGDVKYFGPGTRLTVT.

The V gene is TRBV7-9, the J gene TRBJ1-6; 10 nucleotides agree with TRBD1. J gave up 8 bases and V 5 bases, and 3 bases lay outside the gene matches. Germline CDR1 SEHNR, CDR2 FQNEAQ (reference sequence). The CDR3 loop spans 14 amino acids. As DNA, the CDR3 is TGTGCCAGCAGCCGACAGGGGGCTTATTCACCCCTCCACTTT. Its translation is CASSRQGAYSPLHF. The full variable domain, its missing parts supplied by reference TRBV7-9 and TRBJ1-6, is DTGVSQNPRHKITKRGQNVTFRCDPISEHNRLYWYRQTLGQGPEFLTYFQNEAQLEKSRLLSDRFSAERPKGSFSTLEIQRTEQGDSAMYLCASSRQGAYSPLHFGNGTRLTVT.

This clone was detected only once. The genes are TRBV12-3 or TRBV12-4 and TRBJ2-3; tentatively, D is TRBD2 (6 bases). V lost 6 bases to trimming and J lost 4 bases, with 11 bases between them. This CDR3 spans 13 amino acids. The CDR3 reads CASRTSGADTQYF. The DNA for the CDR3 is TGTGCCAGCAGGACTAGTGGTGCAGATACGCAGTATTTT.

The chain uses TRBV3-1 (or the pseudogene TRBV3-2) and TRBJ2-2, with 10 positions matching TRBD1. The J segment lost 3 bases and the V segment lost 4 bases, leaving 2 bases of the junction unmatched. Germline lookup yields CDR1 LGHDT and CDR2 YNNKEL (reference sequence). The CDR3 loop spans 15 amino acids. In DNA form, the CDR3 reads TGTGCCAGCAGCCTCGGACAGGGGGACACCGGGGAGCTGTTTTTT. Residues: CASSLGQGDTGELFF.

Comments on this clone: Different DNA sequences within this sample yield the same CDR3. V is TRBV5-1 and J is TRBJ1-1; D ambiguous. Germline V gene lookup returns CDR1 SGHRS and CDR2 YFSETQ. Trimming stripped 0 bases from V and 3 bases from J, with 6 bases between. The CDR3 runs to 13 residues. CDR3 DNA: TGCGCCAGCAGCTTGGCCGGTTACACTGAAGCTTTCTTT. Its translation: CASSLAGYTEAFF.

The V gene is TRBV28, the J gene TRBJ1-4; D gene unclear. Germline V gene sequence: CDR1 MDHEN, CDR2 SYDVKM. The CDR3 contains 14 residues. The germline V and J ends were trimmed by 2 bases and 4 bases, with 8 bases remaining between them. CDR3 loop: CASSLAGNNEKLFF. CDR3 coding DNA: TGTGCCAGCAGTTTAGCAGGAAATAATGAAAAACTGTTTTTT. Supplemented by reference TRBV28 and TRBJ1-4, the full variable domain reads DVKVTQSSRYLVKRTGEKVFLECVQDMDHENMFWYRQDPGLGLRLIYFSYDVKMKEKGDIPEGYSVSREKKERFSLILESASTNQTSMYLCASSLAGNNEKLFFGSGTQLSVL.

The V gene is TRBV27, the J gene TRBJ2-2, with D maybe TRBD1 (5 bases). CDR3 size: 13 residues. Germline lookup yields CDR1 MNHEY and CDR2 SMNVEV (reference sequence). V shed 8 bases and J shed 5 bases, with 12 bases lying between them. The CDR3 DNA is TGTGCCAGCTATAACAGGCGGACCGGGGAGCTGTTTTTT. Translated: CASYNRRTGELFF.

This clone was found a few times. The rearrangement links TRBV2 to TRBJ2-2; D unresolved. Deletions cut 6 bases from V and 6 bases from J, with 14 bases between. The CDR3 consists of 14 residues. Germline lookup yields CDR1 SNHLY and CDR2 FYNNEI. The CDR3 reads CASRRVGVSGELFF. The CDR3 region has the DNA TGTGCCAGCAGACGGGTCGGTGTATCCGGGGAGCTGTTTTTT.

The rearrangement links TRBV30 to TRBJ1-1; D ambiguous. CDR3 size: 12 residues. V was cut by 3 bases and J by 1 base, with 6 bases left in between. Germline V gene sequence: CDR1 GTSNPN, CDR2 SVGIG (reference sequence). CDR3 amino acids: CAWSGGNTEAFF. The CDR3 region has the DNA TGTGCCTGGAGCGGTGGGAACACTGAAGCTTTCTTT.

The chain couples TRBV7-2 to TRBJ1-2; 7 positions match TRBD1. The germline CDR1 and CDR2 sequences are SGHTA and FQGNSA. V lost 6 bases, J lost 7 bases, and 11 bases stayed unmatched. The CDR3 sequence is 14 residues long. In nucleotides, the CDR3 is TGTGCCAGCAGTTCCAAAACTACAGGGGTTGGCTACACCTTC. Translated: CASSSKTTGVGYTF.

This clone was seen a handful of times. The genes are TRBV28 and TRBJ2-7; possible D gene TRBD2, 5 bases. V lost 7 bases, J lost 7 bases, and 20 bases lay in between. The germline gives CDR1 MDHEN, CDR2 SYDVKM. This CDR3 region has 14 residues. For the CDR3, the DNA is TGTGCCAGCAACACCCCCGGATCACCGGGAGAGCAGTACTTC. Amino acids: CASNTPGSPGEQYF.

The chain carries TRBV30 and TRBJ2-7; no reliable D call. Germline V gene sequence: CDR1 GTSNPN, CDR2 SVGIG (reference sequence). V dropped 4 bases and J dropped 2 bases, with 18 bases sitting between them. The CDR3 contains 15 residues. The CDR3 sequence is CAWKAPEIDTYEQYF. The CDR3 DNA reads TGTGCCTGGAAAGCCCCTGAAATAGACACCTACGAGCAGTACTTC.

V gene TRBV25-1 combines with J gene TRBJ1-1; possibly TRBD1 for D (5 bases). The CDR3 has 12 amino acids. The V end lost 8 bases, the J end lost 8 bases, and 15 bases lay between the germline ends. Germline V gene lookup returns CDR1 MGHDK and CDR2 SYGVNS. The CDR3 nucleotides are TGTGCCAGCCTGACTTCAGGGAGGGAAGCTTTCTTT. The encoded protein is CASLTSGREAFF.

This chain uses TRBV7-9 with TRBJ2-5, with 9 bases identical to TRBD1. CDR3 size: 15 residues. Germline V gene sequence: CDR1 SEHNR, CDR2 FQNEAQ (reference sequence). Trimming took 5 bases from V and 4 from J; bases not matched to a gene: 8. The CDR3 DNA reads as TGTGCCAGCAGCCTGGGACAGGGATTGGGAGAGACCCAGTACTTC. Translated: CASSLGQGLGETQYF. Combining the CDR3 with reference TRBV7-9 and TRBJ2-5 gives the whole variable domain DTGVSQNPRHKITKRGQNVTFRCDPISEHNRLYWYRQTLGQGPEFLTYFQNEAQLEKSRLLSDRFSAERPKGSFSTLEIQRTEQGDSAMYLCASSLGQGLGETQYFGPGTRLLVL.